This T cell receptor (beta chain) derives from a study of cytomegalovirus exposure and HLA in healthy donors. Whole-study findings and limits: Rarity characterized most TCR sequences, yet some public TCRs appeared in many donors.

This clone was seen a handful of times. Its antigen remains unknown. The CDR3 is made up of 14 amino acids. J was trimmed by 3 bases and V by 4 bases; bases with no gene match: 7. Germline V lookup: CDR1 SQVTM, CDR2 ANQGSEA. This PCR relied on a set of 60 Vbeta primers and 13 Jbeta primers. Sequencing was performed with immunoSEQ multiplex PCR; in TCRdb, only in-frame clones are kept and a portion is missing. The table includes about 140,000 clones, roughly 80% detected once. Nominally healthy donors were sampled, though unrecorded immune exposures were likely. This chain joins TRBV29-1 and TRBJ1-1; 8 bases map to TRBD1. The sequence was obtained from a woman aged 50 to 60 in good health and CMV-seropositive. Sequencing used PBMCs. CDR3 in DNA: TGCAGCGTTGTAGGGCAACAGGGGGACACTGAAGCTTTCTTT. This sequence encodes CSVVGQQGDTEAFF.